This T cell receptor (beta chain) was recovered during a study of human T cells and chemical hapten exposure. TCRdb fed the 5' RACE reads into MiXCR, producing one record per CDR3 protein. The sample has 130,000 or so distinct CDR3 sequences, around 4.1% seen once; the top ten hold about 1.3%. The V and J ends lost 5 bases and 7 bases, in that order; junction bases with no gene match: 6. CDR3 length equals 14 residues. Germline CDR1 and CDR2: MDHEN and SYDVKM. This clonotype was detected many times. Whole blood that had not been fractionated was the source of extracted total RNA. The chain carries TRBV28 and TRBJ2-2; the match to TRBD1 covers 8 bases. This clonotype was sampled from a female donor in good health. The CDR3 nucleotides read TGTGCCAGCAGTCCGACAGGGGCTATCGGGGAGCTGTTTTTT. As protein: CASSPTGAIGELFF. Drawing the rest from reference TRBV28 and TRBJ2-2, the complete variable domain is DVKVTQSSRYLVKRTGEKVFLECVQDMDHENMFWYRQDPGLGLRLIYFSYDVKMKEKGDIPEGYSVSREKKERFSLILESASTNQTSMYLCASSPTGAIGELFFGEGSRLTVL.